This TCR beta chain was documented in a study of siplizumab effects on memory and regulatory T cells. Overall study findings and caveats: In roughly 80-97% of proliferating CD4+ or CD8+ clones, a naive or memory phenotype could not be assigned.

Here immunoSEQ multiplex PCR was the method, and the copy in TCRdb shows in-frame clones only, minus some. The table lists 85,000 to 130,000 clones, around 94% of them singletons. Turning to this clone: No antigen is known for it.

CDR3 length: 15 residues. Trimming removed 6 bases from V and 0 bases from J, with 11 bases in between. Germline assignment: CDR1 MNHEY and CDR2 SVGAGI. V usage is TRBV6-5 and J usage is TRBJ1-4; the D gene is possibly TRBD1 (5 bases). Sequencing used Tregs sorted from blood. The sequence derives from a human donor in good health. As DNA, the CDR3 is TGTGCCAGCAGCTCCCCGGGGGCAACTAATGAAAAACTGTTTTTT. Translated, it gives CASSSPGATNEKLFF.